This is a list of T cell receptor beta chains from one sample in a study of shared clonotypes between healthy human individuals. Clones were sequenced by immunoSEQ multiplex PCR, and TCRdb holds only the in-frame ones, with some missing. The sample holds some 2,400,000 clones, approximately 94% seen once. Material for sequencing was naive CD4+ T cells sorted from blood. These receptors all stem from a man between 18 and 35 years old in good health. Each CDR3 is given with its conserved first and last residue. The order of the fields is clone size, J gene, V gene, D gene, CDR3 DNA, CDR3 protein. D genes are given only for firm matches. Not every row has a clone size; where given, it reads once, few, many or a size class.

>.|TRBJ2-7|TRBV2|.
TGTGCCAGCAGTGAAGCGCTGGACCAGAGCTCCTACGAGCAGTACTTC
CASSEALDQSSYEQYF
>.|TRBJ1-2|TRBV7-2|.
TGTGCCAGCAGCTCGGGGGCCACCGACTATGGCTACACCTTC
CASSSGATDYGYTF
>.|TRBJ1-5|TRBV2|.
TGTGCCAGCAGTGGTTTACTGACAGGATATCAGCCCCAGCATTTT
CASSGLLTGYQPQHF
>.|TRBJ1-5|TRBV7-2|TRBD1
TGTGCCAGCAGCTTAGTCGGGACAGGGGGAACTCGACCCCAGCATTTT
CASSLVGTGGTRPQHF
>.|TRBJ1-2|TRBV30|TRBD1
TGTGCCTGGAGTGGAATGGCAGGGGGCGTCTATGGCTACACCTTC
CAWSGMAGGVYGYTF
>.|TRBJ1-2|TRBV7-9|.
TGTGCCAGCCGGTTCGAGGGGAGGTATGGCTACACCTTC
CASRFEGRYGYTF
>.|TRBJ2-1|TRBV6-5|.
TGTGCCAGCAGTTACTCGACGCGACTTGGACACAATGAGCAGTTCTTC
CASSYSTRLGHNEQFF
>.|TRBJ2-1|TRBV4-3|.
TGCGCCAGCAGCCAAGGCGGGCATGAGCAGTTCTTC
CASSQGGHEQFF
>.|TRBJ2-3|TRBV2|TRBD2
TGTGCCAGCAGGGGACTAGCGGGCACAGATACGCAGTATTTT
CASRGLAGTDTQYF
>.|TRBJ1-3|TRBV5-1|.
TGCGCCAGCAGCTTGGTTGGACTGTACTCTGGAAACACCATATATTTT
CASSLVGLYSGNTIYF
>.|TRBJ2-7|TRBV5-1|.
TGCGCCAGCAGCGGCGGGGCCTCGGGCTCCTACGAGCAGTACTTC
CASSGGASGSYEQYF
>.|TRBJ2-2|TRBV5-1|TRBD2
TGCGCCAGCAGCTTGGTTCTAGCGGGAGCAACGAACACCGGGGAGCTGTTTTTT
CASSLVLAGATNTGELFF
>few|TRBJ1-2|TRBV27|.
TGTGCCAGCAGCCCATTCTCAGGGAATGGCTACACCTTC
CASSPFSGNGYTF
>.|TRBJ2-5|TRBV2|TRBD2
TGTGCCAGCCGTGGCGGGAGGGAGACCCAGTACTTC
CASRGGRETQYF
>once|TRBJ1-3|TRBV2|TRBD1
TGTGCCAGCAGTGACTTCTGGGACAGGGGGATCTCTGGAAACACCATATATTTT
CASSDFWDRGISGNTIYF
>.|TRBJ2-3|TRBV13|.
TGTGCCAGCAGCTTAGGCTCCGGGACCCATGAAAGTAGCACAGATACGCAGTATTTT
CASSLGSGTHESSTDTQYF
>.|TRBJ2-7|TRBV6-1|TRBD1
TGTGCCAGCACTCTCGGGACAGGGGGCTTCGACGAGCAGTACTTC
CASTLGTGGFDEQYF
>.|TRBJ2-7|TRBV6-5|TRBD2
TGTGCCAGCAGCTACGGACTAGCGGGAGCCAACTACGAGCAGTACTTC
CASSYGLAGANYEQYF
>.|TRBJ2-1|TRBV12-1|.
TGTGCCAGCAGCTTTCAAGTTGTCGGAGTCTCCTACAATGAGCAGTTCTTC
CASSFQVVGVSYNEQFF
>.|TRBJ1-5|TRBV29-1|.
TGCAGCTTTGCCACTAATGGGAATCAGCCCCAGCATTTT
CSFATNGNQPQHF
>.|TRBJ2-1|TRBV9|TRBD2
TGTGCCAGCAGCGGCCGACTAGCGGCCTACAATGAGCAGTTCTTC
CASSGRLAAYNEQFF
>once|TRBJ2-6|TRBV5-8|.
TGTGCCAGCAGCCCACGACAATCTGGGGCCAACGTCCTGACTTTC
CASSPRQSGANVLTF
>.|TRBJ1-6|TRBV11-2|.
TGTGCCAGCAGCTTAGGGGGCAGGAATTCACCCCTCCACTTT
CASSLGGRNSPLHF
>.|TRBJ1-3|TRBV5-6|.
TGTGCCAGCAGCTCTTCGGACTCTGGAAACACCATATATTTT
CASSSSDSGNTIYF
>.|TRBJ2-7|TRBV19|TRBD2
TGTGCCAGTAGTATCCAGCGGGGCTACGAGCAGTACTTC
CASSIQRGYEQYF
>.|TRBJ1-4|TRBV10-3|.
TGTGCCACGGGTGGGGGGCCGAATGAAAAACTGTTTTTT
CATGGGPNEKLFF
>.|TRBJ2-2|TRBV9|TRBD2
TGTGCCAGCGCCGAGACTAGCGGGTACGGGGAGCTGTTTTTT
CASAETSGYGELFF
>.|TRBJ2-2|TRBV27|.
TGTGCCAGCAGTCCCGGATCGGCCGGGGAGCTGTTTTTT
CASSPGSAGELFF
>.|TRBJ2-3|TRBV5-4|.
TGTGCCAGCAGTCCGGACATCACAGATACGCAGTATTTT
CASSPDITDTQYF
>.|TRBJ2-1|TRBV6-5|.
TGTGCCAGCGAGAGGGGAAATGGGTACAATGAGCAGTTCTTC
CASERGNGYNEQFF
>.|TRBJ1-3|TRBV18|TRBD1
TGTGCCAGCTCACCTCGACAGGGGTCAACCCGAAACACCATATATTTT
CASSPRQGSTRNTIYF
>.|TRBJ2-1|TRBV9|.
TGTGCCAGCAGCGTCGAATCCGGGACCCCTGTAGTATCGGGGAACAATGAGCAGTTCTTC
CASSVESGTPVVSGNNEQFF
>.|TRBJ2-5|TRBV9|.
TGTGCCAGCAGCGTAGCTTTTACGAGCGAGACCCAGTACTTC
CASSVAFTSETQYF
>once|TRBJ1-6|TRBV6-6|.
TGTGCCAGCAGTGTATATAATTCACCCCTCCACTTT
CASSVYNSPLHF
>once|TRBJ2-1|TRBV2|TRBD2
TGTGCCAGCACTAGCGGGAGCTCCTACAATGAGCAGTTCTTC
CASTSGSSYNEQFF